These 28 T cell receptor beta chains were sequenced from one sample in a study of monozygotic twins with inflammatory bowel disease. Following a re-call of the 5' RACE reads, TCRdb has one entry per CDR3 protein and lacks DNA. The listing records a few hundred thousand distinct CDR3 sequences. The specimen was blood. All receptors derive from a human donor with ulcerative colitis or Crohn's disease, or a healthy co-twin of an affected twin (not recorded which).

V and J are TRBV3-1 and TRBJ2-1; the TCRdb call, TRBD1, lacks DNA for checking. CDR3 length: 15 residues. Germline assignment: CDR1 LGHDT and CDR2 YNNKEL (reference sequence). The CDR3 loop is CASRKRTGPRNEQFF.

The chain carries TRBV10-3 and TRBJ2-7; TCRdb's assignment of TRBD1 cannot be checked, as there is no DNA. Germline CDR1 reads ENHRY; CDR2 reads SYGVKD. The CDR3 has 14 amino acids. CDR3 loop: CAIRLAGTGNEQYF.

V is TRBV5-5 and J is TRBJ1-4; without DNA, the TCRdb call of TRBD1 cannot be checked. CDR1 and CDR2 from the germline V gene are SGHKS and YYEKEE (reference sequence). This CDR3 contains 15 residues. This chain's CDR3 is CASSLGDREYEKLFF.

The chain has TRBV6-1 and TRBJ1-5; lacking DNA, the TRBD1 call made by TCRdb goes unchecked. Looked up from germline, CDR1 is MNHNS and CDR2 is SASEGT. This CDR3 is 15 amino acids long. The CDR3 spells CASKKGDHSNQPQHF.

The chain combines TRBV12-3 or TRBV12-4 with TRBJ2-7; with no DNA, the TCRdb D assignment of TRBD2 cannot be verified. The CDR3 consists of 15 residues. CDR3: CASNPAGGPSYEQYF.

This chain connects TRBV4-3 to TRBJ1-3; TCRdb's D gene call, TRBD1, goes unchecked for lack of DNA. Germline assignment: CDR1 LGHNA and CDR2 YSLEER. CDR3 length: 17 amino acids. The CDR3 here is CASSQGPNQGSGNTIYF.

The gene calls are TRBV7-2 and TRBJ1-5; TCRdb's D call of TRBD1 is untestable without DNA. Germline CDR1 and CDR2: SGHTA and FQGNSA. The CDR3 extends over 15 amino acids. The chain's CDR3 is CALTYPGQPNQPQHF. Full variable domain (remainder filled in from reference TRBV7-2 and TRBJ1-5): GAGVSQSPSNKVTEKGKDVELRCDPISGHTALYWYRQSLGQGLEFLIYFQGNSAPDKSGLPSDRFSAERTGGSVSTLTIQRTQQEDSAVYLCALTYPGQPNQPQHFGDGTRLSIL.

The chain carries TRBV3-1 and TRBJ1-4; TCRdb proposes TRBD1, but this gene call is untestable without DNA. CDR1 and CDR2 from the germline V gene are LGHDT and YNNKEL (reference sequence). CDR3 length: 16 amino acids. CDR3 in amino acids: CASSQGAGAGNEKLFF. The complete variable domain, with remaining parts taken from reference TRBV3-1 and TRBJ1-4, reads DTAVSQTPKYLVTQMGNDKSIKCEQNLGHDTMYWYKQDSKKFLKIMFSYNNKELIINETVPNRFSPKSPDKAHLNLHINSLELGDSAVYFCASSQGAGAGNEKLFFGSGTQLSVL.

The chain couples TRBV12-3 or TRBV12-4 to TRBJ1-4; TCRdb proposes TRBD1, but this gene call is untestable without DNA. The CDR3 has 15 amino acids. The CDR3 sequence: CASSPGVSIGEKLFF.

This sequence joins TRBV7-9 and TRBJ2-3; there is no DNA to check the TCRdb D call of TRBD1. Germline CDR1 SEHNR, CDR2 FQNEAQ (reference sequence). The CDR3 runs to 16 residues. CDR3 amino acids: CASSPKGARSTDTQYF.

The chain joins TRBV10-3 to TRBJ2-5; absent DNA, TCRdb's TRBD2 call cannot be checked. CDR3 length: 12 residues. Germline V gene data show CDR1 as ENHRY and CDR2 as SYGVKD. This CDR3 reads CAIGGALETQYF.

The V gene is TRBV4-1, the J gene TRBJ2-7; without DNA, the TCRdb call of TRBD1 cannot be checked. The germline CDR1 and CDR2 sequences are MGHRA and YSYEKL. The CDR3 contains 14 residues. CDR3 loop: CASSQLGGSYEQYF.

The rearrangement links TRBV5-4 to TRBJ2-1; TCRdb's D gene call, TRBD2, goes unchecked for lack of DNA. In germline, CDR1 is SGHNT, CDR2 YYREEE (reference sequence). This CDR3 spans 19 amino acids. The CDR3 protein is CASSFAGLAGRSSYNEQFF.

The chain employs TRBV7-9 and TRBJ1-5; TCRdb picks TRBD1, but there is no DNA to check that call. In germline, CDR1 is SEHNR, CDR2 FQNEAQ (reference sequence). This CDR3 has 16 amino acids. CDR3 region: CASSFSGTGGNQPQHF.

V gene TRBV7-3 combines with J gene TRBJ2-1; TCRdb returns TRBD2, unconfirmable since there is no DNA. CDR3 length equals 13 residues. Germline lookup yields CDR1 SGHTA and CDR2 FQGTGA. The CDR3 loop is CASSLNPQNEQFF.

This chain links TRBV5-1 with TRBJ2-7; without DNA, the TCRdb call of TRBD1 cannot be checked. Germline V lookup: CDR1 SGHRS, CDR2 YFSETQ. There are 16 residues in the CDR3. CDR3 sequence: CASSPNGGHNSYEQYF. Full variable domain (outside the CDR3, taken from reference TRBV5-1 and TRBJ2-7): KAGVTQTPRYLIKTRGQQVTLSCSPISGHRSVSWYQQTPGQGLQFLFEYFSETQRNKGNFPGRFSGRQFSNSRSEMNVSTLELGDSALYLCASSPNGGHNSYEQYFGPGTRLTVT.

The gene calls are TRBV14 and TRBJ2-5; the TCRdb D gene call, TRBD2, has no DNA to confirm it. The CDR3 sequence is 17 residues long. Per germline, CDR1 SGHDN and CDR2 FVKESK. The CDR3 region is CASSQELSSGGAKTQYF.

The chain couples TRBV5-1 to TRBJ1-4; TCRdb gives TRBD1 as the D gene, but with no DNA this cannot be confirmed. CDR1 and CDR2 (germline): SGHRS, YFSETQ. The CDR3 runs 18 residues. CDR3 region: CASSLSPGQLKVAEKLFF.

The chain couples TRBV9 to TRBJ2-2. Germline CDR1 reads SGDLS; CDR2 reads YYNGEE. CDR3 size: 16 residues. The CDR3 spells CASSVEGSRDTGELFF. Full variable domain (outside the CDR3, taken from reference TRBV9 and TRBJ2-2): DSGVTQTPKHLITATGQRVTLRCSPRSGDLSVYWYQQSLDQGLQFLIQYYNGEERAKGNILERFSAQQFPDLHSELNLSSLELGDSALYFCASSVEGSRDTGELFFGEGSRLTVL.

This chain uses TRBV14 with TRBJ1-6; TCRdb returns TRBD1, unconfirmable since there is no DNA. Germline V gene sequence: CDR1 SGHDN, CDR2 FVKESK. The CDR3 contains 21 residues. The CDR3 protein is CASSQDWDRDRGRPDNSPLHF.

The chain combines TRBV6-2 or TRBV6-3 with TRBJ1-6. The length of the CDR3 is 13 residues. Germline values: CDR1 MNHEY, CDR2 SVGEGT. This chain's CDR3 is CASRIDYNSPLHF.

The rearrangement joins TRBV5-1 to TRBJ2-1; the TRBD1 assignment by TCRdb is unverifiable without DNA. The germline CDR1 and CDR2 sequences are SGHRS and YFSETQ. The CDR3 is 18 residues long. The CDR3 spells CASSSRPSGTSSYNEQFF.

V gene TRBV19 combines with J gene TRBJ2-7; as DNA is missing, the TRBD1 call by TCRdb cannot be tested. The CDR3 extends over 15 amino acids. Germline V gene data show CDR1 as LNHDA and CDR2 as SQIVND (reference sequence). The CDR3 sequence: CASSIADRVAYEQYF.

This chain joins TRBV5-1 and TRBJ1-6. CDR1 and CDR2 from the germline V gene are SGHRS and YFSETQ. The CDR3 spans 16 residues. The CDR3 loop is CASSLAQGSDNSPLHF.

The chain employs TRBV9 and TRBJ2-3. This CDR3 has 14 amino acids. The V gene's germline CDR1 is SGDLS and CDR2 YYNGEE. This CDR3 reads CASSVDSSTDTQYF. Using reference TRBV9 and TRBJ2-3 for the parts outside the CDR3, the full variable domain is DSGVTQTPKHLITATGQRVTLRCSPRSGDLSVYWYQQSLDQGLQFLIQYYNGEERAKGNILERFSAQQFPDLHSELNLSSLELGDSALYFCASSVDSSTDTQYFGPGTRLTVL.

The rearrangement joins TRBV5-5 to TRBJ2-4; lacking DNA, the TRBD1 call made by TCRdb goes unchecked. Germline V CDR1 and CDR2: SGHKS, YYEKEE (reference sequence). The CDR3 is 16 amino acids. CDR3 sequence reads: CASSLRGRGGENIQYF.

This chain joins TRBV4-3 and TRBJ1-5. The germline CDR1 and CDR2 sequences are LGHNA and YSLEER. The CDR3 runs 15 residues. The CDR3 here is CASSQEEGWHQPQHF.

J is TRBJ2-2 and V is TRBV20-1; the TCRdb D gene call, TRBD1, has no DNA to confirm it. Germline V gene sequence: CDR1 DFQATT, CDR2 SNEGSKA (reference sequence). This CDR3 region has 15 residues. CDR3 sequence: CSATGQGADTGELFF.